This passage covers 26 T cell receptor beta chains from one sample sequenced in a study of identical twins. TCRdb re-analysed the 5' RACE reads in MiXCR, keeping a single row per CDR3 protein. The data show some 330,000 distinct CDR3 sequences, approximately 8.8% seen once. The sample taken for sequencing was naive T cells sorted from blood. The receptors were sampled from a woman aged 45-65 years in good health.

The rearrangement links TRBV2 to TRBJ2-6; no definite D call. Germline loops: CDR1 SNHLY, CDR2 FYNNEI. Between the trimmed V and J ends, which lost 6 bases and 0 bases, there was a span of 12 bases. The CDR3 is made up of 16 amino acids. CDR3 nucleotides: TGTGCCAGCAGCCTCGACCTGTTCTCTGGGGCCAACGTCCTGACTTTC. Protein sequence: CASSLDLFSGANVLTF. The full variable domain, in which reference TRBV2 and TRBJ2-6 provide the parts outside the CDR3, is EPEVTQTPSHQVTQMGQEVILRCVPISNHLYFYWYRQILGQKVEFLVSFYNNEISEKSEIFDDQFSVERPDGSNFTLKIRSTKLEDSAMYFCASSLDLFSGANVLTFGAGSRLTVL.

The V and J genes are TRBV7-6 and TRBJ2-7, with a possible D match to TRBD1 (6 bases). The V gene lost 1 base and the J gene lost 3 bases, with 13 bases spanning the gap. The CDR3 is 15 amino acids. The germline CDR1 and CDR2 sequences are SGHVS and FNYEAQ. CDR3 bases: TGTGCCAGCAGCTTAGGGAGGACAGTTGTCTACGAGCAGTACTTC. Residues: CASSLGRTVVYEQYF.

This clonotype was seen a handful of times. The V and J genes are TRBV13 and TRBJ2-7; a weak D match, TRBD1 (7 bases). V was pared by 2 bases and J by 5 bases, with 13 bases between. CDR3 length: 14 amino acids. In germline, CDR1 is PRHDT, CDR2 FYEKMQ (reference sequence). CDR3 amino acids: CASSLSDREDEQYV. CDR3 nucleotides: TGTGCCAGCAGCTTATCAGACAGGGAGGACGAGCAGTACGTC.

This clonotype was observed at least ten times. This chain links TRBV20-1 with TRBJ1-2, with 8 bases that match TRBD1. The CDR3 length is 13 residues. The V gene's germline CDR1 is DFQATT and CDR2 SNEGSKA (reference sequence). Unmatched junction bases numbered 7, after V lost 3 bases and J lost 7 bases. The CDR3 region is CSASSRTGTGYTF. As DNA, the CDR3 is TGCAGTGCTAGCTCCCGGACAGGGACTGGCTACACCTTC.

The CDR3 coding sequence is TGCAGCGTACGGGTACAGGGAGGAGGTGAGACCCAGTACTTC. It codes for CSVRVQGGGETQYF. This chain joins TRBV29-1 and TRBJ2-5; the D call may be TRBD1 or TRBD2 (6 bases each). The germline V and J ends were trimmed by 6 bases and 5 bases, with 19 bases remaining between them. The V gene's germline CDR1 is SQVTM and CDR2 ANQGSEA. The CDR3 sequence is 14 residues long.

Ten or more counts support this clonotype. This sequence joins TRBV20-1 and TRBJ2-5; D is ambiguous. Germline V gene sequence: CDR1 DFQATT, CDR2 SNEGSKA (reference sequence). This CDR3 has 10 amino acids. Deletions cut 3 bases from V and 3 bases from J, with 2 bases between. CDR3 DNA: TGCAGTGCTAGGGAAGAGACCCAGTACTTC. Its translation is CSAREETQYF.

This clonotype was seen a handful of times. This chain uses TRBV7-9 with TRBJ1-5; D is uncertain. The CDR3 has 14 amino acids. The ends were cut back, 1 base at V and 4 bases at J, with 8 bases in the middle. Germline lookup yields CDR1 SEHNR and CDR2 FQNEAQ (reference sequence). The CDR3 nucleotides are TGTGCCAGCAGCTTAGGGCAGCAAAATCAGCCCCAGCATTTT. Translation: CASSLGQQNQPQHF.

In this sample, this clonotype turned up many times. This sequence joins TRBV5-1 and TRBJ2-1; no clear D gene. CDR1 is SGHRS, CDR2 YFSETQ, per germline. The CDR3 spans 13 residues. V lost 7 bases and J 0 bases, leaving 8 bases between the germline ends. CDR3 DNA sequence: TGCGCCAGCGGCCCCCACTCCTACAATGAGCAGTTCTTC. Protein: CASGPHSYNEQFF.

The chain links TRBV5-1 to TRBJ1-1; no reliable D call. The CDR3 is made up of 16 amino acids. Per the germline V gene, CDR1 is SGHRS and CDR2 is YFSETQ. Trimming took off 1 base at V and 1 base at J, with 14 bases between the two ends. The CDR3 region has the DNA TGCGCCAGCAGCTTGAGGGTTTTGGGAGGGAACACTGAAGCTTTCTTT. The encoded protein is CASSLRVLGGNTEAFF.

This clonotype was seen a few times. The V and J genes are TRBV20-1 and TRBJ2-1; D is possibly TRBD2 (6 bases). Germline CDR1 and CDR2: DFQATT and SNEGSKA (reference sequence). V lost 3 bases and J 1 base, leaving 16 bases between the germline ends. There are 16 residues in the CDR3. The CDR3 loop reads CSASPRAGLSYNEQFF. The CDR3 DNA reads TGCAGTGCTAGTCCCAGAGCGGGTCTTTCCTACAATGAGCAGTTCTTC.

This clonotype was picked up a small number of times. The chain joins TRBV11-3 to TRBJ2-3, with 8 bases matching TRBD2. Trimming at V came to 3 bases and at J to 2 bases, leaving 7 bases not matched to a gene. The CDR3 is 16 amino acids. Germline CDR1 is SGHNT and CDR2 is YENEEA. CDR3 nucleotide sequence: TGTGCCAGCAGCTTCTCGGGGGGGTCTGTCACAGATACGCAGTATTTT. It specifies CASSFSGGSVTDTQYF.

A few counts support this clonotype. The chain carries TRBV19 and TRBJ2-3; no clear D. This CDR3 spans 14 amino acids. The germline V and J ends were trimmed by 1 base and 0 bases, with 5 bases remaining between them. The germline V gene encodes CDR1 LNHDA and CDR2 SQIVND (reference sequence). The CDR3 reads CASSIGTSTDTQYF. The DNA of the CDR3 is TGTGCCAGTAGTATAGGTACCAGCACAGATACGCAGTATTTT.

The table lists this clonotype with many counts. The chain combines TRBV15 with TRBJ2-3; 7 bases are shared with TRBD2. Germline values: CDR1 LNHNV, CDR2 YYDKDF (reference sequence). CDR3 length: 12 amino acids. V dropped 9 bases and J dropped 6; count of bases not matched to a gene: 6. The CDR3 coding sequence is TGTGCCACGGGAGGGTCCACGGATACGCAGTATTTT. Translated, it gives CATGGSTDTQYF.

This chain joins TRBV5-6 and TRBJ2-5, with 7 bases that match TRBD2. Germline loops: CDR1 SGHDT, CDR2 YYEEEE. The CDR3 has 14 amino acids. Unmatched junction bases numbered 7, after V lost 4 bases and J lost 4 bases. DNA for the CDR3: TGTGCCAGCAGCCCACTCCCGGGAGGAGAGACCCAGTACTTC. Its protein is CASSPLPGGETQYF.

This clonotype was picked up many times. The chain recombines TRBV6-5 with TRBJ1-1; the D gene is possibly TRBD1 (5 bases). This CDR3 spans 11 amino acids. Deletions cut 8 bases from V and 7 bases from J, with 11 bases between. The germline V gene has CDR1 MNHEY and CDR2 SVGAGI. Here the CDR3 reads CASGQGIEAFF. DNA of the CDR3: TGTGCCAGCGGGCAGGGAATTGAAGCTTTCTTT.

This clonotype was found many times. The rearrangement links TRBV3-1 to TRBJ2-1, with 7 bases fitting TRBD1. Per germline, CDR1 LGHDT and CDR2 YNNKEL (reference sequence). The CDR3 is made up of 13 amino acids. Trimming took 4 bases from V and 13 from J; bases not matched to a gene: 10. The CDR3 here is CASSPLRDSLQFF. The CDR3 DNA is TGTGCCAGCAGCCCGCTACGGGACAGCCTACAGTTCTTC.

The V and J genes are TRBV4-1 and TRBJ2-1, with TRBD1 as a possible D gene (6 bases). The CDR3 is made up of 16 amino acids. Germline V gene data show CDR1 as MGHRA and CDR2 as YSYEKL. Trimming shortened V by 2 bases and J by 5 bases, and 16 bases separated the two germline ends. In nucleotides, the CDR3 is TGCGCCAGCAGCCAATCGACAGGTAGGGTCCACAATGAGCAGTTCTTC. Amino acids: CASSQSTGRVHNEQFF.

The chain has TRBV18 and TRBJ2-3; D is ambiguous. This CDR3 is built from 17 residues. Between the trimmed V and J ends, which lost 1 base and 0 bases, there was a span of 14 bases. The germline gives CDR1 KGHSH, CDR2 LQKENI. The CDR3 DNA follows: TGTGCCAGCTCACCACTGCCAGATCGGATTAGCACAGATACGCAGTATTTT. This translates into CASSPLPDRISTDTQYF.

The chain combines TRBV20-1 with TRBJ2-1; possible D gene TRBD1, 5 bases. Germline V gene data show CDR1 as DFQATT and CDR2 as SNEGSKA (reference sequence). CDR3 length: 14 residues. The V and J ends lost 0 bases and 9 bases respectively, with 15 bases between them. The CDR3 nucleotides are TGCAGTGCTAGAGATCACTTAGGGGTTGGTGAGCAGTTCTTC. Its translation: CSARDHLGVGEQFF.

The chain links TRBV21-1 to TRBJ2-3; the D call in the table, TRBD2, was not verified against the DNA. TRBV21-1 is a documented pseudogene. This CDR3 region has 17 residues. CDR3 coding DNA: TGTGCCAGCATCCTCATAGCGGGAGGGCCAGGTGCAGATACGCAGTATTTT. Its translation: CASILIAGGPGADTQYF.

V and J are TRBV10-3 and TRBJ2-3, with D possibly being TRBD2 (6 bases). The germline V and J ends were trimmed by 6 bases and 5 bases, with 12 bases remaining between them. In germline, CDR1 is ENHRY, CDR2 SYGVKD. The CDR3 is made up of 13 amino acids. CDR3 bases: TGTGCCATCAGGGGGGGAACGGGAGATACGCAGTATTTT. Its translation is CAIRGGTGDTQYF.

This chain links TRBV3-1 with TRBJ2-3; D ambiguous. Germline V gene lookup returns CDR1 LGHDT and CDR2 YNNKEL (reference sequence). V gave up 3 bases and J gave up 0 bases, with 7 bases separating them. This CDR3 has 14 amino acids. This CDR3 reads CASSQEKSTDTQYF. CDR3 bases: TGTGCCAGCAGCCAGGAGAAGAGCACAGATACGCAGTATTTT.

The rearrangement joins TRBV29-1 to TRBJ1-3; no definite D call. CDR3 length equals 13 residues. V shed 4 bases and J shed 4 bases, with 11 bases lying between them. Germline V gene lookup returns CDR1 SQVTM and CDR2 ANQGSEA. Here the CDR3 reads CSVGSQRGNTIYF. In DNA form, the CDR3 reads TGCAGCGTTGGCTCCCAGCGAGGAAACACCATATATTTT.

This clonotype was observed at least ten times. The chain couples TRBV5-6 to TRBJ2-2; D gene ambiguous. CDR1 is SGHDT and CDR2 is YYEEEE in the germline V gene. CDR3 length: 13 residues. V shed 5 bases and J shed 7 bases, with 12 bases lying between them. Written as DNA, the CDR3 is TGTGCCAGCAGTCATACTATGGGCGGGGAGCTGTTTTTT. It translates to CASSHTMGGELFF.

This clonotype has ten or more counts. V usage is TRBV12-3 or TRBV12-4 and J usage is TRBJ1-2; tentatively, D is TRBD1 (5 bases). Trimming pared 1 base from V and 4 bases from J, leaving 7 bases between. This CDR3 region has 13 residues. The CDR3 reads CASSLGDSYGYTF. The CDR3 DNA reads as TGTGCCAGCAGTTTAGGAGACAGCTATGGCTACACCTTC.

This clonotype occurred a few times. This chain connects TRBV5-1 to TRBJ2-5; 7 bases agree with TRBD2. Per the germline V gene, CDR1 is SGHRS and CDR2 is YFSETQ. The CDR3 sequence is 16 residues long. Losses at the gene ends were 4 bases for V and 6 bases for J; bases not matched to a gene: 15. The CDR3 protein is CASSPLAGLMEKTQYF. The CDR3 DNA sequence: TGCGCCAGCAGCCCCTTAGCGGGTTTGATGGAGAAGACCCAGTACTTC. The entire variable domain, with the rest obtained from reference TRBV5-1 and TRBJ2-5, is as follows: KAGVTQTPRYLIKTRGQQVTLSCSPISGHRSVSWYQQTPGQGLQFLFEYFSETQRNKGNFPGRFSGRQFSNSRSEMNVSTLELGDSALYLCASSPLAGLMEKTQYFGPGTRLLVL.